The sequence of this T cell receptor beta chain was determined in a study of vaccination and CD4 T cells after COVID-19. Study-wide findings and caveats: In convalescent patients, 304 of 307 vaccine-specific clones were spike mono-reactive.

Of note for this clonotype: Its cognate antigen is unknown.

The Oncomine TCR Beta short-read assay sequenced DNA from cultured CD4+ T cells. It was from cultured CD4+ T cells that genomic DNA was extracted. Via MiXCR, TCRdb re-called the PCR reads, giving one row per CDR3 protein. Seen here are some 12,000 distinct CDR3 sequences, approximately 20% observed once, and the top ten hold over 9%. Documented treatment: roughly 11-day PBMC culture with coronavirus spike peptide pools or control peptides (ViraFEST assay). Around 2 million PBMCs per well were cultured with approximately 9.8 IU/ml IL-2 and roughly 10 ug/ml peptide pools. The CDR3 has 16 amino acids. V trimming: 6 bases; J trimming: 2 bases; junction bases outside the gene matches: 11. Germline CDR1 reads SQVTM; CDR2 reads ANQGSEA.

This chain links TRBV29-1 with TRBJ2-2; 8 bases line up with TRBD1. This specimen was CD4+ T cells from blood, cultured in vitro, taken after SARS-CoV-2 vaccination. This receptor was identified in a human donor who had recovered from COVID-19. This CDR3 is CSVGDRGRTNTGELFF. DNA of the CDR3: TGCAGCGTAGGAGACAGGGGTAGGACTAACACCGGGGAGCTGTTTTTT.